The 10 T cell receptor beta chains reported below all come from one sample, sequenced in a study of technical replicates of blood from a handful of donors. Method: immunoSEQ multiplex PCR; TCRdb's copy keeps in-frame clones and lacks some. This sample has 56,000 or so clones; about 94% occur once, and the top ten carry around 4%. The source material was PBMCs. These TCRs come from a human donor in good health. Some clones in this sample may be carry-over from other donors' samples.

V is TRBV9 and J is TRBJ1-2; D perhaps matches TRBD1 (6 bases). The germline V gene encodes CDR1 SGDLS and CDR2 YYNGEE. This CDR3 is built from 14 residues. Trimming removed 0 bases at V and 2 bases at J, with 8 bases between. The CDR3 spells CASSVAQGNYGYTF. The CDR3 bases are TGTGCCAGCAGCGTAGCTCAGGGGAACTATGGCTACACCTTC.

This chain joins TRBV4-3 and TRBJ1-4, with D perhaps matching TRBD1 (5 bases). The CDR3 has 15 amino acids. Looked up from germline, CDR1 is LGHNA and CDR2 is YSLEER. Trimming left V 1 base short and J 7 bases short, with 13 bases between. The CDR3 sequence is CASSQGGQGSEKLFF. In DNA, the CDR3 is TGCGCCAGCAGCCAAGGGGGCCAGGGAAGTGAAAAACTGTTTTTT.

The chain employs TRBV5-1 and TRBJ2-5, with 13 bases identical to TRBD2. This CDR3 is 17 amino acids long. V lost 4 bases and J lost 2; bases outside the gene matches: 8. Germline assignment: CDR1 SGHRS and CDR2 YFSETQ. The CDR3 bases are TGCGCCAGCAGCGTGTACGGGACTAGCGGGATACAAGAGACCCAGTACTTC. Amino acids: CASSVYGTSGIQETQYF.

This chain's CDR3 is CASSLRFSETQYF. CDR3 in DNA: TGTGCCAGCAGCTTGCGGTTCTCCGAGACCCAGTACTTC. The chain couples TRBV5-4 to TRBJ2-5; D not certain. The CDR3 totals 13 residues. Trimming removed 1 base from V and 5 bases from J, with 9 bases in between. In germline, CDR1 is SGHNT, CDR2 YYREEE (reference sequence).

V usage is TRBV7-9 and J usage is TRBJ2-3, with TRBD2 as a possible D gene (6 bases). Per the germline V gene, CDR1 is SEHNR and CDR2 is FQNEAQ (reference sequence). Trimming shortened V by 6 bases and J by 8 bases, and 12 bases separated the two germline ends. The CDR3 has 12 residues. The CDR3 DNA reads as TGTGCCAGCAGGCCGGACGGGGGTACGCAGTATTTT. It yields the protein CASRPDGGTQYF.

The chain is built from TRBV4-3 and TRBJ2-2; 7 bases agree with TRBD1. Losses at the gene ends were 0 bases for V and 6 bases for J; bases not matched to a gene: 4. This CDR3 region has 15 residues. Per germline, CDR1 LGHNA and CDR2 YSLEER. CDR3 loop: CASSQESDRAGELFF. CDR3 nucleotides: TGCGCCAGCAGCCAAGAATCCGACAGGGCCGGGGAGCTGTTTTTT.

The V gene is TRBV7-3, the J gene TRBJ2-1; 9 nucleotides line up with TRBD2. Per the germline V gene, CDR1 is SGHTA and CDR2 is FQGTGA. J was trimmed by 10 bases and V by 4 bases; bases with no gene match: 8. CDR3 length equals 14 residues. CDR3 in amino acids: CASSSSLAGSEQFF. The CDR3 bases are TGTGCCAGCAGCTCCTCCCTAGCGGGATCAGAGCAGTTCTTC. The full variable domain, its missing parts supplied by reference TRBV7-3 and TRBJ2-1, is GAGVSQTPSNKVTEKGKYVELRCDPISGHTALYWYRQSLGQGPEFLIYFQGTGAADDSGLPNDRFFAVRPEGSVSTLKIQRTERGDSAVYLCASSSSLAGSEQFFGPGTRLTVL.

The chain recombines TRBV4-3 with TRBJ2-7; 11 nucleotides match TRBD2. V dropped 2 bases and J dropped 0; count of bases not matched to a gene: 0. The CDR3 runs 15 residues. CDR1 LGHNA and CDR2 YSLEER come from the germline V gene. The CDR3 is CASSQLAGGSYEQYF. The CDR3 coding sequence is TGCGCCAGCAGCCAACTAGCGGGGGGCTCCTACGAGCAGTACTTC.

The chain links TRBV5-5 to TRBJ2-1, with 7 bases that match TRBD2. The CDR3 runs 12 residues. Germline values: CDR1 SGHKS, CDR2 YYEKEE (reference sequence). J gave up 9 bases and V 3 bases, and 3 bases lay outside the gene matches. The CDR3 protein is CASSWGGSEQFF. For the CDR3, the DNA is TGTGCCAGCAGCTGGGGAGGGAGTGAGCAGTTCTTC.

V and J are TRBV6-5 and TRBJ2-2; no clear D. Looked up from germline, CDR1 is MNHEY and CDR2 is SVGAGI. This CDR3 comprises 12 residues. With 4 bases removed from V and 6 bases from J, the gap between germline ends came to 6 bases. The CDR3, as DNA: TGTGCCAGCAGTTCTACGGCCGGGGAGCTGTTTTTT. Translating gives CASSSTAGELFF.